The rows below give T cell receptor beta chains drawn from one sample of a study of T cell repertoires in cytomegalovirus infection. TCRdb reanalysed the reads using MiXCR and keeps one entry per CDR3 protein. This table holds about 450,000 distinct CDR3 sequences, approximately 32% found once. The specimen was PBMCs. The receptor source for this set is a human donor in good health (CMV status not recorded). Some clones in this sample may be carry-over from other donors' samples. The CDR3 runs from the conserved cysteine through the conserved F or W. Each record gives: CDR3 length, clone size, D gene, V gene, J gene, CDR3 DNA, CDR3 protein. A D gene is named only where the DNA matches it firmly. Size is omitted from some rows. Given values are once, few, many or a class for expanded clones.

len: 16
abundance: NA
d_gene: NA
v_gene: TRBV9
j_gene: TRBJ1-2
CDR3nt: TGTGCCAGCAGCGCGTCGGGACGGCGACTTAACTATGGCTACACCTTC
CDR3aa: CASSASGRRLNYGYTF

len: 14
abundance: few
d_gene: NA
v_gene: TRBV6-6
j_gene: TRBJ2-7
CDR3nt: TGTGCCAGCAGGCCGGGGCCCGTCTCCTACGAGCAGTACTTC
CDR3aa: CASRPGPVSYEQYF

len: 16
abundance: few
d_gene: TRBD1
v_gene: TRBV19
j_gene: TRBJ1-1
CDR3nt: TGTGCCAGTAACCGTCAGCAGGGGGGGCGGGGGACTGAAGCTTTCTTT
CDR3aa: CASNRQQGGRGTEAFF

len: 15
abundance: NA
d_gene: NA
v_gene: TRBV27
j_gene: TRBJ2-7
CDR3nt: TGTGCCAGCAGTTTATCGCAGGGTGGTGCCCACGAGCAGTACTTC
CDR3aa: CASSLSQGGAHEQYF

len: 12
abundance: NA
d_gene: NA
v_gene: TRBV5-6
j_gene: TRBJ2-7
CDR3nt: TGTGCCAGCAGCACAATCTCCGCGACGTCGTACTTC
CDR3aa: CASSTISATSYF

len: 16
abundance: many
d_gene: TRBD1
v_gene: TRBV7-2
j_gene: TRBJ1-2
CDR3nt: TGTGCCAGCAGCTTAGCCCACCGACAGGGAGAGAATGGCTACACCTTC
CDR3aa: CASSLAHRQGENGYTF

len: 15
abundance: few
d_gene: TRBD1
v_gene: TRBV7-8
j_gene: TRBJ2-7
CDR3nt: TGTGCCAGCAGCTTATCCGTGACAGGGACCTACGAGCAGTACTTC
CDR3aa: CASSLSVTGTYEQYF

len: 18
abundance: NA
d_gene: TRBD2
v_gene: TRBV11-2
j_gene: TRBJ2-1
CDR3nt: TGTGCCAGCAGCCCTGTAGTATCGGGGGGGCATAGGGGCAATGAGCAGTTCTTC
CDR3aa: CASSPVVSGGHRGNEQFF

len: 16
abundance: few
d_gene: TRBD2
v_gene: TRBV2
j_gene: TRBJ2-1
CDR3nt: TGTGCCAGCACCACCGGGACTAGCACCATCTACAATGAGCAGTTCTTC
CDR3aa: CASTTGTSTIYNEQFF

len: 14
abundance: few
d_gene: NA
v_gene: TRBV12-3/TRBV12-4
j_gene: TRBJ2-2
CDR3nt: TGTGCCAGCAGCCCTACAGGGGGGGTATGGAAGCTGTTTTTT
CDR3aa: CASSPTGGVWKLFF

len: 15
abundance: few
d_gene: TRBD1
v_gene: TRBV10-3
j_gene: TRBJ2-2
CDR3nt: TGTGCCATCAGTCAGGACAGGGGGAGCACCGGGGAGCTGTTTTTT
CDR3aa: CAISQDRGSTGELFF

len: 13
abundance: NA
d_gene: NA
v_gene: TRBV4-3
j_gene: TRBJ1-6
CDR3nt: TGCGCCAGCAGCCAAGGGGAAGCAGGCCCCCTCCACTTT
CDR3aa: CASSQGEAGPLHF

len: 15
abundance: NA
d_gene: NA
v_gene: TRBV6-1
j_gene: TRBJ1-6
CDR3nt: TGTGCCAGCAGTACCCAGGATTCTTATAATTCACCCCTCCACTTT
CDR3aa: CASSTQDSYNSPLHF

len: 13
abundance: NA
d_gene: NA
v_gene: TRBV29-1
j_gene: TRBJ1-2
CDR3nt: TGCAGCGTTGATTTAGGCCGGGACTATGGCTACACCTTC
CDR3aa: CSVDLGRDYGYTF

len: 20
abundance: NA
d_gene: TRBD1
v_gene: TRBV7-2
j_gene: TRBJ1-4
CDR3nt: TGTGCCAGCAGCTCGAATACGGGCGCCAGGGGGGCTAAAACTAATGAAAAACTGTTTTTT
CDR3aa: CASSSNTGARGAKTNEKLFF

len: 13
abundance: once
d_gene: NA
v_gene: TRBV6-5
j_gene: TRBJ1-1
CDR3nt: TGTGCCAGCAGGCTATACTCTGACACTGAAGCTTTCTTT
CDR3aa: CASRLYSDTEAFF

len: 14
abundance: NA
d_gene: TRBD1
v_gene: TRBV15
j_gene: TRBJ1-3
CDR3nt: TGTGCCACCAGCCCTGGGACAGATGGAACCACCATATATTTT
CDR3aa: CATSPGTDGTTIYF

len: 15
abundance: NA
d_gene: TRBD1
v_gene: TRBV12-3/TRBV12-4
j_gene: TRBJ1-1
CDR3nt: TGTGCCAGCAGTTTTAGTAACAGGGGGTTGTCTGAAGCTTTCTTT
CDR3aa: CASSFSNRGLSEAFF

len: 13
abundance: NA
d_gene: NA
v_gene: TRBV19
j_gene: TRBJ1-2
CDR3nt: TGTGCCAGTACCCTGGACAAGATCTATGGCTACACCTTC
CDR3aa: CASTLDKIYGYTF

len: 18
abundance: NA
d_gene: NA
v_gene: TRBV4-3
j_gene: TRBJ1-5
CDR3nt: TGCGCCAGCAGCCAAGATTACCCCCAGGGTGTCTCGAATCAGCCCCAGCATTTT
CDR3aa: CASSQDYPQGVSNQPQHF

len: 16
abundance: NA
d_gene: NA
v_gene: TRBV28
j_gene: TRBJ2-2
CDR3nt: TGTGCCAGCAGTTTAAGGGTATCGAGAAACACCGGGGAGCTGTTTTTT
CDR3aa: CASSLRVSRNTGELFF

len: 14
abundance: NA
d_gene: NA
v_gene: TRBV3-1
j_gene: TRBJ1-1
CDR3nt: TGTGCCAGCAGCCAAGCAGGGGTAACCACTGAAGCTTTCTTT
CDR3aa: CASSQAGVTTEAFF

len: 12
abundance: many
d_gene: NA
v_gene: TRBV7-6
j_gene: TRBJ2-7
CDR3nt: TGTGCCAGCAGCTTAGCGTACGACGAGCAGTACTTC
CDR3aa: CASSLAYDEQYF

len: 18
abundance: few
d_gene: NA
v_gene: TRBV4-1
j_gene: TRBJ2-2
CDR3nt: TGCGCCAGCAGCCCATCTCTACAGGCATTATTCGGTGCCGGGGAGCTGTTTTTT
CDR3aa: CASSPSLQALFGAGELFF

len: 16
abundance: NA
d_gene: NA
v_gene: TRBV7-6
j_gene: TRBJ2-7
CDR3nt: TGTGCCAGCAGCTTCCTTAGGGACGGAACCACCTACGAGCAGTACTTC
CDR3aa: CASSFLRDGTTYEQYF

len: 12
abundance: NA
d_gene: NA
v_gene: TRBV20-1
j_gene: TRBJ1-5
CDR3nt: TGCAGTGCTAGGGGGGGGACTCAGCCCCAGCATTTT
CDR3aa: CSARGGTQPQHF

len: 16
abundance: few
d_gene: TRBD2
v_gene: TRBV12-3/TRBV12-4
j_gene: TRBJ2-6
CDR3nt: TGTGCCAGCAGTCCCGGACTAGCGTATGGGGCCAACGTCCTGACTTTC
CDR3aa: CASSPGLAYGANVLTF

len: 13
abundance: NA
d_gene: TRBD1
v_gene: TRBV9
j_gene: TRBJ1-2
CDR3nt: TGTGCCAGCAGCGTGGAACAGGGGTATGGCTACACCTTC
CDR3aa: CASSVEQGYGYTF

len: 13
abundance: NA
d_gene: NA
v_gene: TRBV30
j_gene: TRBJ2-7
CDR3nt: TGTGCCTGGAGTGTCGGGGACACATACGAGCAGTACTTC
CDR3aa: CAWSVGDTYEQYF

len: 13
abundance: NA
d_gene: TRBD2
v_gene: TRBV12-3/TRBV12-4
j_gene: TRBJ2-1
CDR3nt: TGTGCCAGCAGCCCCGGGGGGGCAAAAGAGCAGTTCTTC
CDR3aa: CASSPGGAKEQFF

len: 15
abundance: NA
d_gene: NA
v_gene: TRBV10-3
j_gene: TRBJ1-1
CDR3nt: TGTGCCAGCATTAATCCGGCGAACCCTGTTCGGGAAGCTTTCTTT
CDR3aa: CASINPANPVREAFF

len: 15
abundance: few
d_gene: NA
v_gene: TRBV24-1
j_gene: TRBJ1-5
CDR3nt: TGTGCCACCAGTGGTTCGGGGGGCCTAAATCAGCCCCAGCATTTT
CDR3aa: CATSGSGGLNQPQHF

len: 13
abundance: few
d_gene: TRBD1
v_gene: TRBV11-2
j_gene: TRBJ1-6
CDR3nt: TGTGCCAGCAGCACAGGGGGCAGGTCACCCCTCCACTTT
CDR3aa: CASSTGGRSPLHF

len: 14
abundance: NA
d_gene: NA
v_gene: TRBV5-5
j_gene: TRBJ1-6
CDR3nt: TGTGCCAGCAGCCCGATCCTTAGGAATTCACCCCTCCACTTT
CDR3aa: CASSPILRNSPLHF

len: 13
abundance: NA
d_gene: NA
v_gene: TRBV5-4
j_gene: TRBJ2-1
CDR3nt: TGTGCCAGCAGCTCCCAGGGAGTAGATGAGCAGTTCTTC
CDR3aa: CASSSQGVDEQFF

len: 15
abundance: NA
d_gene: TRBD2
v_gene: TRBV11-1
j_gene: TRBJ2-3
CDR3nt: TGTGCCAGAAGCCCCACTAGCGGGGTAACAGATACGCAGTATTTT
CDR3aa: CARSPTSGVTDTQYF

len: 16
abundance: few
d_gene: NA
v_gene: TRBV7-6
j_gene: TRBJ2-5
CDR3nt: TGTGCTAGCAGCTTAGGCAGGGACGATGGGCAAGAGACCCAGTACTTC
CDR3aa: CASSLGRDDGQETQYF

len: 13
abundance: many
d_gene: NA
v_gene: TRBV7-2
j_gene: TRBJ1-6
CDR3nt: TGTGCCAGCCGTTCGACCTATAATTCACCCCTCCACTTT
CDR3aa: CASRSTYNSPLHF

len: 13
abundance: NA
d_gene: NA
v_gene: TRBV28
j_gene: TRBJ1-1
CDR3nt: TGTGCCAGCAGCCTCGGGACACCCGGACGAGCTTTCTTT
CDR3aa: CASSLGTPGRAFF

len: 17
abundance: NA
d_gene: TRBD2
v_gene: TRBV28
j_gene: TRBJ2-3
CDR3nt: TGTGCCAGCAGTCAGACGGGGGGGGGAGAAGGCACAGATACGCAGTATTTT
CDR3aa: CASSQTGGGEGTDTQYF

len: 16
abundance: few
d_gene: NA
v_gene: TRBV12-3/TRBV12-4
j_gene: TRBJ1-2
CDR3nt: TGTGCCAGCAGTTTTCAACAGACACAGGCAAACTATGGCTACACCTTC
CDR3aa: CASSFQQTQANYGYTF

len: 15
abundance: many
d_gene: TRBD2
v_gene: TRBV4-1
j_gene: TRBJ2-3
CDR3nt: TGCGCCAGCGCCGAGACGGGGGGGGACTCAGATACGCAGTATTTT
CDR3aa: CASAETGGDSDTQYF

len: 18
abundance: NA
d_gene: TRBD1
v_gene: TRBV11-2
j_gene: TRBJ2-7
CDR3nt: TGTGCCAGCAGCCTAAGTCCCGGGACAGGGTTTAGGGCCTACGAGCAGTACTTC
CDR3aa: CASSLSPGTGFRAYEQYF

len: 13
abundance: many
d_gene: NA
v_gene: TRBV7-2
j_gene: TRBJ1-2
CDR3nt: TGTGCCAGCAGCTTAGCACTTGATTATGGCTACACCTTC
CDR3aa: CASSLALDYGYTF

len: 15
abundance: few
d_gene: TRBD1
v_gene: TRBV5-6
j_gene: TRBJ2-1
CDR3nt: TGTGCCAGCAGCTACCAAGTAACTGGGACAGTAGAGCAGTTCTTC
CDR3aa: CASSYQVTGTVEQFF

len: 15
abundance: once
d_gene: NA
v_gene: TRBV29-1
j_gene: TRBJ1-1
CDR3nt: TGCAGCGTTGAAGGGGGCCGGCAGATGAACACTGAAGCTTTCTTT
CDR3aa: CSVEGGRQMNTEAFF

len: 15
abundance: many
d_gene: TRBD1
v_gene: TRBV7-2
j_gene: TRBJ2-3
CDR3nt: TGTGCCAGCAGCTTAGTAGGGGGCCCGGGGGATACGCAGTATTTT
CDR3aa: CASSLVGGPGDTQYF

len: 14
abundance: many
d_gene: TRBD1
v_gene: TRBV6-1
j_gene: TRBJ1-6
CDR3nt: TGTGCCAGCAGTGAAGGGACAGGGGTTTCACCCCTCCACTTT
CDR3aa: CASSEGTGVSPLHF

len: 15
abundance: NA
d_gene: NA
v_gene: TRBV12-3/TRBV12-4
j_gene: TRBJ1-4
CDR3nt: TGTGCCAGCAGTCCCGACGGAACAACTAATGAAAAACTGTTTTTT
CDR3aa: CASSPDGTTNEKLFF

len: 12
abundance: NA
d_gene: TRBD1
v_gene: TRBV2
j_gene: TRBJ1-6
CDR3nt: TGTGCCAGCACCCAGAGCAGGGGGATCCTCCACTTT
CDR3aa: CASTQSRGILHF

len: 14
abundance: NA
d_gene: NA
v_gene: TRBV4-2
j_gene: TRBJ1-2
CDR3nt: TGTGCCAGCAGCCAAGACGGCGGGGACTATGGCTACACCTTC
CDR3aa: CASSQDGGDYGYTF

len: 14
abundance: NA
d_gene: NA
v_gene: TRBV5-4
j_gene: TRBJ2-5
CDR3nt: TGTGCCAGCAGCTTCGGGACATACAAAGAGACCCAGTACTTC
CDR3aa: CASSFGTYKETQYF

len: 11
abundance: NA
d_gene: TRBD1
v_gene: TRBV12-3/TRBV12-4
j_gene: TRBJ2-5
CDR3nt: TGTGCCAGCAGACTGACAGGGTCCCAGTACTTC
CDR3aa: CASRLTGSQYF